The text below deals with one T cell receptor beta chain. The target of this receptor is not known. Base-call qualities are not available, and no considerably larger clone is one nucleotide away. This entry comes from a study of cytomegalovirus exposure and HLA in healthy donors (dated 2017 in TCRdb). About the investigation overall: An earlier analysis of roughly 630 of the donors reported roughly 300 Gb of sequence data and more than 90 million unique TCR beta sequences from 150 million to 200 million T cells. Alongside the repertoire data, information on donor age, sex, ethnicity and CMV serostatus was compiled. Typing coverage varied by locus: roughly 629-630 donors for A, B, C, DRB1 and DQB1; approximately 500 for DQA1; more than 600 for DPA1; 400 to 480 for DPB1. The study aimed to test whether cataloging public T cell receptors could reveal signatures of past pathogen exposure. HLA typing covered class I and class II loci at four-digit resolution. A later genetic analysis took genome-wide SNP genotypes for about 55% of the roughly 670 donors and used that subset as a discovery cohort. In addition to the first cohort of around 670 subjects, a separate validation cohort of some 120 different subjects was used. In a later analysis, previously published TCR beta repertoires from about 670 donors were re-analyzed and high-resolution HLA genotyping was added so that TCR occurrence patterns could be studied. On average, about 240,000 unique TCR beta nucleotide sequences were sequenced per donor among 398 genotyped donors of the cohort, with roughly 18% of those sequences being non-productive. Roughly 300 gigabases of sequencing data and around 80 million unique TCR sequences made up an early release that covered about 640 HLA-typed donors. To predict cytomegalovirus infection status, the study brought together high-throughput TCR immunosequencing, statistical association of individual TCRs with disease status, and machine learning. Several DR-DQ haplotypes were treated as single units for association and clustering because of strong linkage in the cohort. Every discovery cohort repertoire had been produced on one sequencing platform. Using immunosequencing, the study profiled T cell repertoires from around 670 subjects and related those repertoires to cytomegalovirus serostatus. Among the approximately 400 genotyped donors, 75% to 90% belonged to the genetic ancestry cluster associated with self-reported Caucasian donors. Rather than drawing on any new phenotypic data, the later analysis identified candidate immune exposures from TCR beta sequences and the way those sequences occurred across donors. To decide whether each TCR beta V gene segment behaved as functional or pseudogenic, an earlier analysis of some 570 of the donors relied on high-throughput TCR beta sequencing.

The cohort comprised 666 healthy bone marrow donors. At the time of sampling, all cohort members were nominally healthy, though unrecorded immune exposures were likely present. The donor was CMV seronegative and was included in the group of 352 seronegative cohort members. A peripheral blood sample was collected from each donor, and TCR beta sequencing was performed on peripheral blood mononuclear cells. Genomic DNA was extracted from the blood cell samples with the Qiagen DNeasy Blood Extraction Kit. The paper as a whole reports these results and caveats: In a later analysis, HLA-associated TCR beta chains were found to be more clonally expanded and to have lower generation probabilities than equally common non-associated chains. It was suggested by the authors that the approach could potentially be generalized to other disease states and immunological phenotypes. Some IMGT-functional V segments, including TRBV6-2 and TRBV6-3, could not be distinguished by the 87-base-pair reads and were therefore excluded. In a later analysis, several top co-occurrence clusters were reported to appear linked to parvovirus B19, influenza, CMV and Epstein-Barr virus. A later genetic analysis associated a missense DCLRE1C variant with V-gene and J-gene trimming of TCR beta chains, and an independent cohort replicated the association. Most TCR sequences were observed very rarely across donors, whereas some public TCRs were present in many individuals. Because some donors lacked HLA typing at each locus, the association tests relied only on the typed subset. A few of the identified cytomegalovirus-associated TCR beta chains were confirmed in vitro to be specific for cytomegalovirus antigens. A later analysis found that TCR association rates varied across HLA loci, with DRB1 alleles showing the most associated TCRs and HLA-C alleles the fewest. The sequencing pipeline was judged likely to have produced a cluster of highly shared sequence variants as a technical artifact. Because counts were too low, seventeen rarely observed V segments, including chromosome 9 orphons, were excluded from the earlier analysis of some 540 of the donors. The study listed 150 to 200 TCR beta chains as associated with cytomegalovirus. Immune exposure information for the cohort was limited to CMV serostatus. The presence/absence analyses assumed that sequencing depth was roughly uniform across donors, and that assumption may not be true. When HLA alleles, especially DR and DQ, strongly co-occurred, TCR associations were difficult to assign to individual alleles. In a later genetic analysis, fewer N-insertions in productive TCRs were reported among donors in an Asian-associated ancestry cluster than the roughly 710-donor mean. In a later analysis, most CMV-associated TCR beta chains were found to appear HLA-restricted, with HLA associations seemingly driven largely by CMV exposure. Cytomegalovirus status was reported to be diagnosed by the classifier with high specificity and sensitivity in both the original and validation cohorts. This cohort had only TCR beta chains sequenced, and the lack of alpha or paired-chain data limited which features could be detected. An earlier analysis of approximately 530 of the donors showed that most TCR beta V segments appeared in productive rearrangements either about 87% or about 30% of the time, which broadly matched IMGT annotations. Specific HLA alleles were associated with 15,000 to 20,000 TCR beta sequences at a false discovery rate of 0.05 in a later analysis. A further reported finding was that TCR beta sequences accurately predicted the HLA-A and HLA-B alleles for most subjects in the first cohort. Correlated functional status among segregating V segments might reflect linkage disequilibrium, but an unknown experimental factor could not be ruled out.

Inclusive of the bounding cysteine and phenylalanine, the CDR3 is 15 residues long. CDR3 DNA is the only sequence kept; it has 45 bases, read in frame from the first base. Trimming takes 8 bases off V and 1 base off J; junction bases not matched to a gene: 7. The CDR1 and CDR2 encoded by the germline V gene (reference sequence) are MNHEY and SMNVEV. The library was produced with the immunoSEQ multiplex PCR assay. For the multiplex PCR, a mixture combining 60 forward primers for TCR Vbeta segments and 13 reverse primers for TCR Jbeta segments was used. The CDR3 region of rearranged TCR beta genes was amplified from genomic DNA by a multiplex PCR assay. Amplified TCR beta libraries were sequenced as 87-base-pair reads on the Illumina HiSeq System. Processing in the source paper ran as follows. Across the 670 or so repertoires, a later analysis counted 75 million to 90 million unique TCR beta chains, roughly 11 million of which were shared by at least two donors. A nearest-neighbor algorithm error-corrected the raw reads and collapsed the reads into unique sequences, merging closely related sequences to remove PCR and sequencing errors. V, D and J gene segments were assigned by aligning CDR3 sequences to IMGT reference sequences. For a sequence to be retained, a match of at least six nucleotides to both a V gene segment and a J gene segment was required. Rearrangements were classified as productive when the CDR3 lacked stop codons and remained in frame with V and J, and all other rearrangements were classified as non-productive. CDR3 was defined by IMGT convention, running from the second conserved V-encoded cysteine to the conserved J-encoded phenylalanine. Sequences without an unambiguous match to a single V gene segment were excluded from the earlier analysis of several hundred of the donors. An earlier analysis of just under 600 of the donors called V segments functional above 56.7% productive rearrangements and segregating when the between-donor standard deviation exceeded 5%. A statistical classification framework was developed to diagnose cytomegalovirus status using the catalog of TCR beta chain sequences. In a later analysis, V and J genes were assigned by comparing TCR nucleotide sequences against IMGT/GENE-DB human TR gene sequences. In a later analysis, CDR3 sequences and most-parsimonious VDJ recombination scenarios were assigned using the TCRdist pipeline. In a later analysis, each TCR beta chain was defined by its CDR3 amino acid sequence together with its V-gene family, and reads lacking a unique V-gene family were excluded. A later analysis removed 592 highly shared, low-generation-probability nucleotide sequences to deal with suspected cross-contamination and a sequencing artifact. For each public chain, a later analysis derived a clonal expansion index from normalized ranks of inferred template counts within each repertoire. Generation probabilities in a later analysis came from a VDJ recombination model fitted to out-of-frame rearrangements, and those results were checked against IGoR. In a later analysis, hypergeometric tests were used to score TCR-TCR, TCR-HLA and TCR-CMV co-occurrence, with a repertoire-size bias correction applied to TCR pairs. To estimate false discovery rates, a later analysis permuted the HLA or CMV assignments 20 times. In a later analysis, co-occurring TCRs were grouped using DBSCAN, and TCRdist sequence similarity was added for clustering within HLA-allele-positive subsets. Repertoires with fewer than 30,000 or more than 120,000 public chains were left out of co-occurrence clustering, as were about 5 repertoires with anomalous nucleotide sharing. TCRdb limited this immuneACCESS table to in-frame rearrangements with V and J called. A share of clones is missing; checked studies link under half to unresolved V genes, and the rest is unexplained. That table gives V, J and clone size, and the DNA gave D and trimming. The sample table records about 200,000 clones; roughly 85% of these occur just once. Of the sample, around 2.3% is held by the ten largest clones.

The receptor comes from a woman aged 45-65 years in good health and CMV-seronegative. The sample was PBMCs. Recombination linked TRBV27 to TRBJ2-2, with 7 bases matching TRBD2. The CDR3 reads CASAGAGRNTGELFF. DNA sequence: TGTGCCAGCGCTGGAGCGGGAAGGAACACCGGGGAGCTGTTTTTT.